Below, 18 T cell receptor beta chains from the same sample are listed, as sequenced in a study of T cell responses to AZD1222 COVID-19 vaccine. Assay: immunoSEQ multiplex PCR; the TCRdb copy retains only in-frame clones and omits some. This sample has about 66,000 clones, with 70% to 80% found just once. Sequencing used peripheral blood, obtained 28 days after the second AZD1222 dose. The receptors come from an adult who received the AZD1222 COVID-19 vaccine.

This clone was found once. The chain's CDR3 is CASSQPPPGELFF. The CDR3 DNA reads TGTGCCAGCAGCCAACCCCCCCCCGGGGAGCTGTTTTTT. This chain joins TRBV7-9 and TRBJ2-2; D gene unclear. The CDR3 is 13 residues long. Trimming pared 5 bases from V and 6 bases from J, leaving 10 bases between. Germline assignment: CDR1 SEHNR and CDR2 FQNEAQ (reference sequence).

The V call is TRBV5-6, the J call TRBJ2-4, with D perhaps TRBD1 or TRBD2 (7 bases each). This CDR3 has 13 residues. Germline V gene sequence: CDR1 SGHDT, CDR2 YYEEEE. Trimming took 4 bases from V and 7 from J, leaving 12 bases between them. In nucleotides, the CDR3 is TGTGCCAGCAGCCCAGGGGGGGGGAACATTCAGTACTTC. This codes for CASSPGGGNIQYF.

The chain joins TRBV3-1 (or the pseudogene TRBV3-2) to TRBJ1-4; the match to TRBD1 covers 10 bases. The germline V gene has CDR1 LGHDT and CDR2 YNNKEL (reference sequence). Trimming removed 2 bases from V and 7 bases from J; junction bases left unmatched: 7. The CDR3 runs to 16 residues. The CDR3 spells CASSQRPGQGFEKLFF. The CDR3 DNA reads TGTGCCAGCAGCCAAAGGCCGGGACAGGGGTTTGAAAAACTGTTTTTT.

V usage is TRBV6-5 and J usage is TRBJ1-2; 9 nucleotides match TRBD1. This CDR3 is 14 amino acids long. The J segment lost 8 bases and the V segment lost 6 bases, leaving 10 bases of the junction unmatched. Germline V gives CDR1 MNHEY, CDR2 SVGAGI. The CDR3 reads CASRPGQGFYGYTF. The CDR3 DNA is TGTGCCAGCAGACCGGGACAGGGATTCTACGGCTACACCTTC.

The chain links TRBV7-9 to TRBJ2-5; D perhaps matches TRBD1 (5 bases). Trimming pared 1 base from V and 7 bases from J, leaving 16 bases between. The CDR3 extends over 15 amino acids. CDR1 is SEHNR, CDR2 FQNEAQ, per germline (reference sequence). The CDR3 nucleotides are TGTGCCAGCAGCTTAGTAGGCGGACGGACATTGACCCAGTACTTC. Translated, it gives CASSLVGGRTLTQYF.

This clone was picked up a small number of times. The chain recombines TRBV15 with TRBJ2-7; TRBD1 matches 9 bases. V lost 0 bases to trimming and J lost 3 bases; unmatched junction nucleotides: 0. The V gene's germline CDR1 is LNHNV and CDR2 YYDKDF (reference sequence). The CDR3 consists of 14 residues. The CDR3 DNA reads as TGTGCCACCAGCAGAGAGGGACAGGGCTACGAGCAGTACTTC. Its protein product is CATSREGQGYEQYF.

The chain couples TRBV6-4 to TRBJ2-3, with 12 bases lining up with TRBD2. The CDR3 runs 15 residues. Trimming removed 4 bases from V and 2 bases from J; junction bases left unmatched: 1. Per germline, CDR1 MRHNA and CDR2 SNTAGT. CDR3 amino acids: CASSASGGATDTQYF. Here the CDR3 DNA reads TGTGCCAGCAGTGCTAGCGGGGGGGCCACAGATACGCAGTATTTT.

This clone showed up just a few times. The rearrangement uses TRBV18 and TRBJ1-5; possible D gene TRBD1, 6 bases. The germline V gene has CDR1 KGHSH and CDR2 LQKENI. Trimming pared 5 bases from V and 7 bases from J, leaving 12 bases between. CDR3 length: 13 amino acids. The CDR3, as DNA: TGTGCCAGCTCATCACAGGGAGAACAGCCCCAGCATTTT. Translated, it gives CASSSQGEQPQHF.

The table lists this clone with a count of one. The J gene is TRBJ2-7, the V gene TRBV7-2; TRBD2 matches at 7 bases. CDR1 and CDR2 from the germline V gene are SGHTA and FQGNSA. The CDR3 runs 13 residues. V shed 3 bases and J 3 bases; nucleotides not matched to a gene: 2. The CDR3 region has the DNA TGTGCCAGCAGCTTTGCTAGCGGCTACGAGCAGTACTTC. It translates to CASSFASGYEQYF.

This clone was recorded once. This chain connects TRBV7-7 to TRBJ2-2, with 9 nucleotides matching TRBD2. With V trimmed by 5 bases and J by 3 bases, 4 bases remained unmatched. This CDR3 comprises 15 residues. Per the germline V gene, CDR1 is SSHAT and CDR2 is FNYEAQ (reference sequence). The CDR3 bases are TGTGCCAGCAGCCGAGCGGGGGGAGACACCGGGGAGCTGTTTTTT. Amino acid sequence: CASSRAGGDTGELFF. Drawing the rest from reference TRBV7-7 and TRBJ2-2, the complete variable domain is GAGVSQSPRYKVTKRGQDVTLRCDPISSHATLYWYQQALGQGPEFLTYFNYEAQPDKSGLPSDRFSAERPEGSISTLTIQRTEQRDSAMYRCASSRAGGDTGELFFGEGSRLTVL.

The chain carries TRBV12-5 and TRBJ2-3; weak D call: TRBD2 (6 bases). In germline, CDR1 is LGHNT, CDR2 FRNRAP. CDR3 length: 15 residues. V was clipped by 0 bases and J by 5 bases, with 12 bases between them. The CDR3 coding sequence is TGTGCTAGTGGTTTGGTCCGGGGGTGGATAGATACGCAGTATTTT. This gives the protein CASGLVRGWIDTQYF. The full variable domain, in which reference TRBV12-5 and TRBJ2-3 provide the parts outside the CDR3, is DARVTQTPRHKVTEMGQEVTMRCQPILGHNTVFWYRQTMMQGLELLAYFRNRAPLDDSGMPKDRFSAEMPDATLATLKIQPSEPRDSAVYFCASGLVRGWIDTQYFGPGTRLTVL.

The gene calls are TRBV28 and TRBJ1-4; D unresolved. This CDR3 comprises 13 residues. From germline, CDR1 is MDHEN and CDR2 SYDVKM. Trimming left V 5 bases short and J 4 bases short, with 8 bases between. The CDR3 DNA sequence: TGTGCCAGCAGTAGCATAGTTAATGAAAAACTGTTTTTT. It encodes CASSSIVNEKLFF.

This clone was found once. This chain connects TRBV7-6 to TRBJ2-5, with a possible D match to TRBD2 (6 bases). V gave up 3 bases and J gave up 2 bases, with 13 bases separating them. The CDR3 has 15 amino acids. Germline CDR1 and CDR2: SGHVS and FNYEAQ. The CDR3 region is CASSFTGEIQETQYF. The CDR3, as DNA: TGTGCCAGCAGCTTTACGGGGGAGATTCAAGAGACCCAGTACTTC.

The CDR3 nucleotides are TGTGCCAGCCGGGCGGGCGCGGATGGAAACACCATATATTTT. Protein: CASRAGADGNTIYF. The chain is built from TRBV6-5 and TRBJ1-3; D gene uncertain. Trimming pared 8 bases from V and 3 bases from J, leaving 14 bases between. CDR1 MNHEY and CDR2 SVGAGI come from the germline V gene. CDR3 size: 14 residues.

This chain connects TRBV5-1 to TRBJ1-2, with D unclear. The CDR3 extends over 14 amino acids. Trimming took 4 bases from V and 1 from J, leaving 11 bases between them. Germline CDR1 reads SGHRS; CDR2 reads YFSETQ. CDR3 nucleotides: TGCGCCAGCAGCGGGCAGGACTTTAACTATGGCTACACCTTC. Amino acid sequence: CASSGQDFNYGYTF.

The chain recombines TRBV6-1 with TRBJ1-1; 11 positions match TRBD1. V was clipped by 4 bases and J by 0 bases; unmatched bases: 4. Germline V CDR1 and CDR2: MNHNS, SASEGT. The CDR3 has 16 amino acids. This CDR3 reads CASSGGQGVLNTEAFF. In nucleotides, the CDR3 is TGTGCCAGCAGTGGGGGACAGGGGGTATTGAACACTGAAGCTTTCTTT.

V usage is TRBV6-5 and J usage is TRBJ1-1; D might be TRBD1 (5 bases). With 0 bases removed from V and 4 bases from J, the gap between germline ends came to 9 bases. The CDR3 extends over 14 amino acids. Germline CDR1 reads MNHEY; CDR2 reads SVGAGI. The CDR3 is CASSYSRGGTEAFF. CDR3 in DNA: TGTGCCAGCAGTTACTCGAGGGGCGGCACTGAAGCTTTCTTT.

This chain uses TRBV6-5 with TRBJ1-2; the D is unclear. The V gene lost 0 bases and the J gene lost 5 bases, with 7 bases spanning the gap. Per germline, CDR1 MNHEY and CDR2 SVGAGI. This CDR3 comprises 13 residues. The CDR3 sequence is CASSYSNGYGYTF. CDR3 in DNA: TGTGCCAGCAGTTACTCGAACGGTTATGGCTACACCTTC.